Listed below are T cell receptor beta chains from one sample, sequenced in a study of blood T cells in healthy people across ages. MiXCR was run by TCRdb on the 5' RACE reads, yielding one entry per CDR3 protein. Of about 1.4 million distinct CDR3 sequences in the sample, 45% to 70% were seen once. The material sequenced was blood. The receptors were sampled from a man younger than 35 in good health. CDR3s include the opening cysteine and the closing phenylalanine or tryptophan. A D gene is named only where the DNA matches it firmly. The size entry is marked missing in some rows and otherwise reads once, few, many or a size class.

clone_size j_call d_call cdr3_length v_call cdr3_nt cdr3_aa
NA TRBJ2-7 TRBD1 15 TRBV5-6 TGTGCCAGCAGCTGGTTGACTATGACAGGGACACAGCGGTACTTC CASSWLTMTGTQRYF
NA TRBJ1-5 NA 15 TRBV4-3 TGCGCCAGCAGCCATGACCTGGGGAGCAATCAGCCCCAGCATTTT CASSHDLGSNQPQHF
NA TRBJ2-5 TRBD1 14 TRBV7-9 TGTGCCAGCAGCTCCAGGACAGGGATGGAGACCCAGTACTTC CASSSRTGMETQYF
NA TRBJ2-3 NA 15 TRBV7-2 TGTGCCAGCAGCGCAGTGGGGGCCGGTGCAGATACGCAGTATTTT CASSAVGAGADTQYF
many TRBJ2-7 TRBD2 15 TRBV6-2/TRBV6-3 TGTGCCAGCAGTTACTCGTCTAGCGGGGCCTACGAGCAGTACTTC CASSYSSSGAYEQYF
NA TRBJ2-2 NA 12 TRBV29-1 TGCAGCGTGCGGGGCGCGTCCGGGGAGCTGTTTTTT CSVRGASGELFF
NA TRBJ2-6 NA 18 TRBV3-1 TGTGCCAGCAGCCAAGGTAACCTGTATTCATCTGGGGCCAACGTCCTGACTTTC CASSQGNLYSSGANVLTF
NA TRBJ2-7 TRBD1 15 TRBV9 TGTGCCAGCAGCGTAGCAGGGACAGCACCCTACGAGCAGTACTTC CASSVAGTAPYEQYF
few TRBJ2-3 NA 16 TRBV4-2 TGTGCCAGCAGCCAAGCCTGGAGGAGTGGGGGTGATACGCAGTATTTT CASSQAWRSGGDTQYF
NA TRBJ2-7 NA 14 TRBV12-3/TRBV12-4 TGTGCCAGCAGATCCAACGGACAGTCTTACGAGCAGTACTTC CASRSNGQSYEQYF
once TRBJ2-7 NA 16 TRBV20-1 TGCAGTGCTAGAATTACGGGACTCACTTCAACCTACGAGCAGTACTTC CSARITGLTSTYEQYF
few TRBJ1-6 TRBD1 18 TRBV20-1 TGCAGTGCTAGGCCTCCGGGACAGGGAAGGTCCTATAATTCACCCCTCCACTTT CSARPPGQGRSYNSPLHF
NA TRBJ2-3 NA 13 TRBV20-1 TGCAGTGCTAGAGATTGGTTTACTGGTACGCAGTATTTT CSARDWFTGTQYF
NA TRBJ1-1 NA 12 TRBV29-1 TGCAGCGTTGAAGTCTCTGGGCGAGAAGCTTTCTTT CSVEVSGREAFF
few TRBJ1-2 TRBD1 14 TRBV7-2 TGTGCCAGCAGGCGACCTGGGACAGGGTATGGCTACACCTTC CASRRPGTGYGYTF
NA TRBJ2-5 NA 15 TRBV6-2/TRBV6-3 TGTGCCAGCTACTCACCGCGGGGAAACCAAGAGACCCAGTACTTC CASYSPRGNQETQYF
NA TRBJ2-7 TRBD2 15 TRBV27 TGTGCCAGCAGGATTAGCGGGGGTAGCTCCTACGAGCAGTACTTC CASRISGGSSYEQYF
NA TRBJ2-7 TRBD2 16 TRBV10-3 TGTGCCATCAGTGTGAGCGGCGGGACTAACAACTACGAGCAGTACTTC CAISVSGGTNNYEQYF
few TRBJ2-2 NA 13 TRBV6-5 TGTGCCAGCAGCCGGAGCGCCTCCGGGGAGCTGTTTTTT CASSRSASGELFF
NA TRBJ2-7 NA 13 TRBV14 TGTGCCAGCAGCCAAGAGGGCAGCATAAAGCAGTACTTC CASSQEGSIKQYF
NA TRBJ1-6 NA 15 TRBV20-1 TGCAGTGCCACCACCGGGCTGGGGGATAATTCACCCCTCCACTTT CSATTGLGDNSPLHF
NA TRBJ2-5 TRBD2 17 TRBV28 TGTGCCAGCAATTCCCCTGTGGTAGCGGGGCCTTCAGAGACCCAGTACTTC CASNSPVVAGPSETQYF
few TRBJ1-1 TRBD1 17 TRBV12-3/TRBV12-4 TGTGCCAGCAGTTTATCGTACACAGGGGGCCTGAACACTGAAGCTTTCTTT CASSLSYTGGLNTEAFF
NA TRBJ2-6 NA 19 TRBV6-1 TGTGCCAGCAGTGGATGGACCATCCTTAAAGGGCCTGGGGCCAACGTCCTGACTTTC CASSGWTILKGPGANVLTF
few TRBJ1-5 TRBD1 15 TRBV7-8 TGTGCCAGCAGCTCCCAGGGGGGGTCCAATCAGCCCCAGCATTTT CASSSQGGSNQPQHF
NA TRBJ1-2 NA 13 TRBV27 TGTGCCAGCAGTTTAACAGCTAACTATGGCCACACCTTC CASSLTANYGHTF
NA TRBJ1-1 NA 13 TRBV5-1 TGCGCCAGCAGCAACGGACACTCCACTGAAGCTTTCTTT CASSNGHSTEAFF
few TRBJ2-5 NA 16 TRBV29-1 TGCAGCGTTCGTGGGATTTCGATGGCTCCCCAAGAGACCCAGTACTTC CSVRGISMAPQETQYF
NA TRBJ2-7 TRBD1 14 TRBV6-2/TRBV6-3 TGTGCCAGCCGATTTTGGACAGGGGCCTACGAGCAGTACTTC CASRFWTGAYEQYF
NA TRBJ1-1 TRBD1 11 TRBV29-1 TGCAGCACAACAGGGGGCGGTGAAGCTTTCTTT CSTTGGGEAFF
NA TRBJ2-3 NA 18 TRBV4-1 TGCGCCAGCAGCCAATCCGGGGCCGGGCATGGTAGCACAGATACGCAGTATTTT CASSQSGAGHGSTDTQYF
NA TRBJ2-7 NA 16 TRBV24-1 TGTGCCACCAGTGATTCGGCCCCCCAGGACTACAATGAGCAGTACTTC CATSDSAPQDYNEQYF
NA TRBJ2-3 TRBD2 13 TRBV20-1 TGCAGTGTTCCTAGCGGGTCTAAGGATACGCAGTATTTT CSVPSGSKDTQYF
NA TRBJ2-5 NA 13 TRBV2 TGTGCCAGCTTGTGGGGGGTGGCCAATGAGCAGTACTTC CASLWGVANEQYF
NA TRBJ2-1 NA 15 TRBV12-5 TGTGCTAGTGGTAATTCGGGACTGACAAACAATGAGCAGTTCTTC CASGNSGLTNNEQFF
NA TRBJ2-1 NA 17 TRBV5-5 TGTGCCAGCAGCTTACCCCCTGGGTCGATGTATGGTAATGAGCAGTTCTTC CASSLPPGSMYGNEQFF
NA TRBJ1-1 NA 14 TRBV20-1 TGCAGTGCTAGAGTAGCCAACATGAACACTGAAGCTTTCTTT CSARVANMNTEAFF
NA TRBJ2-1 NA 12 TRBV6-5 TGTGCCAGCAGCAAAGCCGGGAAGCAGCAGTTCTTC CASSKAGKQQFF
few TRBJ2-1 NA 15 TRBV7-2 TGTGCCAGCAGCTTGGGCATCCGGGCTGGCAATGAGCAGTTCTTC CASSLGIRAGNEQFF
NA TRBJ2-7 TRBD2 15 TRBV28 TGTGCCAGCAGTGTCACTAGCGGGGGGCCCTACGAGCAGTACTTC CASSVTSGGPYEQYF
few TRBJ1-6 TRBD1 15 TRBV4-3 TGCGCCAGCAGCCAGATACAGGGGGGAAATTCACCCCTCCACTTT CASSQIQGGNSPLHF